This is a list of T cell receptor beta chains from one sample in a study of PD-L1 blockade in urothelial cancer. The method was immunoSEQ multiplex PCR; TCRdb's version includes in-frame clones alone and lacks a portion of them. In the table there are about 40,000 clones, more than 70% of which are singletons. The sample was PBMCs, taken around atezolizumab (anti-PD-L1) treatment. Source of these receptors: a man in his 60s with urothelial cancer. CDR3s include the opening cysteine and the closing phenylalanine or tryptophan. A D gene is named only where the DNA matches it firmly. Size tells how often a clone was seen (once, few, many) or the class of an expanded clone, and some rows leave it out.

abundance,j_gene,d_gene,v_gene,CDR3nt,CDR3aa
.,TRBJ2-1,TRBD2,TRBV11-2,TGTGCCAGCAGCGCGGGGGGCGGGTATGAGCAGTTCTTC,CASSAGGGYEQFF
.,TRBJ1-1,.,TRBV5-1,TGCGCCAGCAGCTTGGATCCAGGGAGGGACACTGAAGCTTTCTTT,CASSLDPGRDTEAFF
once,TRBJ2-7,.,TRBV5-1,TGCGCCAGCAGCTTTTTGACAGACACCTACGAGCAGTACTTC,CASSFLTDTYEQYF
few,TRBJ1-5,.,TRBV21-1,TGTGCCAGCAGCGGCCTTATCCTTGGGCTCGGCAATCAGCCCCAGCATTTT,CASSGLILGLGNQPQHF
.,TRBJ2-6,.,TRBV19,TGTGCCAGTAGGACTCAACTCGAAACGAGCTCTGGGGCCAACGTCCTGACTTTC,CASRTQLETSSGANVLTF
once,TRBJ2-1,TRBD2,TRBV7-9,TGTGCCAGCAGCTTAGACCCGGTCCAGCGGGGGGATCTCAGGCAGTTCTTC,CASSLDPVQRGDLRQFF
.,TRBJ1-1,.,TRBV28,TGTGCCAGCAGTTTCGGTGGGGGGGACACTGAAGCTTTCTTT,CASSFGGGDTEAFF
once,TRBJ2-7,TRBD1,TRBV19,TGTGCCAGTAGTAACGGACAGGGGGCTTCCTACGAGCAGTACTTC,CASSNGQGASYEQYF
once,TRBJ1-6,.,TRBV28,TGTGCCAGCAGTTTCGCAGGAAAAAATTCACCCCTCCACTTT,CASSFAGKNSPLHF
few,TRBJ1-2,TRBD1,TRBV14,TGTGCCAGCAGCCAAGTGGGGCAGGGGGGCTATGGCTACACCTTC,CASSQVGQGGYGYTF
.,TRBJ2-1,TRBD2,TRBV10-1,TGCGCCAGCAGTGAGGGACTAGCGGGGGTAACCCCTGGGTCCTACAATGAGCAGTTCTTC,CASSEGLAGVTPGSYNEQFF
.,TRBJ2-7,TRBD2,TRBV11-2,TGTGCCAGCAGCGGGGGGGGTGGCTACGAGCAGTACTTC,CASSGGGGYEQYF
.,TRBJ2-7,TRBD1,TRBV27,TGTGCCAGCAGCCCAGGGACAGGGGAATACGAGCAGTACTTC,CASSPGTGEYEQYF
.,TRBJ1-4,.,TRBV13,TGTGCCAGCAGCTTAGGAGGGGCTAATGAAAAACTGTTTTTT,CASSLGGANEKLFF
.,TRBJ2-1,.,TRBV7-2,TGTGCCAGCAGCTTGGTAGCCACTGAGCAGTTCTTC,CASSLVATEQFF
.,TRBJ2-2,TRBD1,TRBV6-1,TGTGCCAGCAGTGATGACAGGGAGAGCACCGGGGAGCTGTTTTTT,CASSDDRESTGELFF
.,TRBJ2-3,TRBD2,TRBV28,TGTGCCGGAGGAACTAGCGGGAGTCCCCCAGATACGCAGTATTTT,CAGGTSGSPPDTQYF
.,TRBJ1-4,.,TRBV13,TGTGCCAGCAGCTTCGGGGGTGTTCCAACTAATGAAAAACTGTTTTTT,CASSFGGVPTNEKLFF
.,TRBJ2-1,.,TRBV21-1,TGTGCCAGCACCCTCAATGAGCAGTTCTTC,CASTLNEQFF
.,TRBJ2-5,TRBD1,TRBV10-1,TGCGCCAGCAGTGAGTCGACAGGGAAGGAGACCCAGTACTTC,CASSESTGKETQYF
.,TRBJ1-4,.,TRBV20-1,TGCAGTGCTGGGCCTGGGGAAAAACTGTTTTTT,CSAGPGEKLFF
medium-sized,TRBJ1-3,TRBD1,TRBV7-2,TGTGCCAGCAGCTTAAGACAGGGAAGCTCTGGAAACACCATATATTTT,CASSLRQGSSGNTIYF
once,TRBJ1-2,.,TRBV28,TGTGCCAGCACCCCCCCCGGACAGAACTATGGCTACACCTTC,CASTPPGQNYGYTF
.,TRBJ1-1,TRBD1,TRBV19,TGTGCCAGTAGAACTCCCGGGACAGGGGGCACTGAAGCTTTCTTT,CASRTPGTGGTEAFF
.,TRBJ2-5,TRBD2,TRBV18,TGTGCCAGCTCACCAGCACTAGCGATCCAAGAGACCCAGTACTTC,CASSPALAIQETQYF
few,TRBJ2-5,TRBD2,TRBV11-2,TGTGCCAGCAGGGGGGCGGGAGGGATACTTCAAGAGACCCAGTACTTC,CASRGAGGILQETQYF
.,TRBJ1-1,.,TRBV6-1,TGTGCCAGCAGTGAACAGGCGAACACTGAAGCTTTCTTT,CASSEQANTEAFF
.,TRBJ1-4,.,TRBV5-8,TGTGCCAGCAGCTTGATAAGGGGAGAAAAACTGTTTTTT,CASSLIRGEKLFF
.,TRBJ2-5,.,TRBV10-3,TGTGCCATCAGTGACAGGGACTCCAGGGAGACCCAGTACTTC,CAISDRDSRETQYF
once,TRBJ2-7,.,TRBV11-2,TGTGCCAGCAGCTTTGAGGGTTCCTACGAGCAGTACTTC,CASSFEGSYEQYF
.,TRBJ1-4,.,TRBV5-5,TGTGCCAGCCGTCGCGACAGATCAACTAATGAAAAACTGTTTTTT,CASRRDRSTNEKLFF
.,TRBJ2-1,TRBD1,TRBV5-5,TGTGCCAGCAGACGGACAGGGTCCTTGAGCTCCTACAATGAGCAGTTCTTC,CASRRTGSLSSYNEQFF
few,TRBJ2-7,TRBD1,TRBV27,TGTGCCAGCAGCCAAACGACAGGGTTCGAGCAGTACTTC,CASSQTTGFEQYF
.,TRBJ1-1,TRBD1,TRBV2,TGTGCCAGCAGTGAACGCAGGGGGTTATCTGAAGCTTTCTTT,CASSERRGLSEAFF
.,TRBJ1-2,TRBD1,TRBV27,TGTGCCAGCAGTTCGTCCGGGACAGTCCTTGCCGACTACACCTTC,CASSSSGTVLADYTF
few,TRBJ2-2,TRBD2,TRBV7-2,TGTGCCAGCAGCTACGGACTAGCGGGAGGGACCGGGGAGCTGTTTTTT,CASSYGLAGGTGELFF
.,TRBJ1-2,.,TRBV11-2,TGTGCCAGCAGCTCTCAAGGGGGTTACTATGGCTACACCTTC,CASSSQGGYYGYTF
once,TRBJ2-3,.,TRBV13,TGTGCCAGCAGCTTACGACTAGACCCCACAGATACGCAGTATTTT,CASSLRLDPTDTQYF
medium-sized,TRBJ1-6,.,TRBV28,TGTGCCAGCAGTTTACTCACAGCTGTTAGATCACCCCTCCACTTT,CASSLLTAVRSPLHF
.,TRBJ2-1,TRBD1,TRBV6-1,TGTGCCAGCAGCGTAAAGACAGGGGGCAATGAGCAGTTCTTC,CASSVKTGGNEQFF
.,TRBJ2-4,.,TRBV7-2,TGTGCCAGCAGCCCTAGACAGGCACTAGCCAAAAACATTCAGTACTTC,CASSPRQALAKNIQYF
once,TRBJ2-2,.,TRBV28,TGTGCCAGCAGTTTCGCCAGGGTCACCGGGGAGCTGTTTTTT,CASSFARVTGELFF
many,TRBJ2-7,.,TRBV19,TGTGCCAGTAGCATAATCGGAGCGGCCCACGAGCAGTACTTC,CASSIIGAAHEQYF